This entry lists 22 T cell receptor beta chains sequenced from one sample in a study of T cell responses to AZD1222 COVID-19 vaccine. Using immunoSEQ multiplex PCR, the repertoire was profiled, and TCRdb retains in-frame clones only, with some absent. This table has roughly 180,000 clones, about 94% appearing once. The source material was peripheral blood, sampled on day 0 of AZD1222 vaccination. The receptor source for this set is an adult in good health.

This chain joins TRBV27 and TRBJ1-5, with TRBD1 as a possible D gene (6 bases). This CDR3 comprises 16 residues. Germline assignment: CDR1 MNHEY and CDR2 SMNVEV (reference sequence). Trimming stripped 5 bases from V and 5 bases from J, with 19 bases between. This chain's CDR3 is CASSVSRGRGYQPQHF. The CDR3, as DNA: TGTGCCAGCAGTGTCTCCAGGGGACGGGGTTATCAGCCCCAGCATTTT.

CDR3 in amino acids: CASSFGVNGGWVNSPLHF. As DNA, the CDR3 is TGTGCCAGCAGTTTTGGGGTTAATGGGGGCTGGGTTAATTCACCCCTCCACTTT. The V and J genes are TRBV27 and TRBJ1-6; TRBD1 is a possible D gene (6 bases). Germline CDR1 is MNHEY and CDR2 is SMNVEV (reference sequence). V was pared by 3 bases and J by 6 bases, with 21 bases between. CDR3 length: 18 amino acids.

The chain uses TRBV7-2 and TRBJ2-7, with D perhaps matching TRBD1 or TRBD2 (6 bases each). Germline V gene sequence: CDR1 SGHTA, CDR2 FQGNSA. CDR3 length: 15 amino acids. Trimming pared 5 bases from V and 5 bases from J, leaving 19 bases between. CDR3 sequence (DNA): TGTGCCAGCAGCCCTATATCGGGGGCTATCGACGAGCAGTACTTC. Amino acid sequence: CASSPISGAIDEQYF.

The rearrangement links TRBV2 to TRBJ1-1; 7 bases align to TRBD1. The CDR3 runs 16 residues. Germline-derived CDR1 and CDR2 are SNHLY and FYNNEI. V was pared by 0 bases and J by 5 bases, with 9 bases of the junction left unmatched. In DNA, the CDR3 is TGTGCCAGCAGTGAAGCCGGGACCAGGGGGGTTACTGAAGCTTTCTTT. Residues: CASSEAGTRGVTEAFF.

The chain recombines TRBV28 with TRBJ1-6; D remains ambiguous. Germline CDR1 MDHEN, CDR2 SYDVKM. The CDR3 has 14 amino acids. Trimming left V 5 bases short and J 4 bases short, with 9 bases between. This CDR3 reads CASSQQQYNSPLHF. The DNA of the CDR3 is TGTGCCAGCAGTCAACAGCAGTATAATTCACCCCTCCACTTT.

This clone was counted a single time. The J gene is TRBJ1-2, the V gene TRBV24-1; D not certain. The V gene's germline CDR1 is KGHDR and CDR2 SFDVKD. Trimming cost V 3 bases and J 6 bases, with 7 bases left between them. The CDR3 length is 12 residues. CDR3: CATSDLRHGYTF. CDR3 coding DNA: TGTGCCACCAGTGATCTGAGACATGGCTACACCTTC.

The CDR3 DNA is TGTGCCTGGGGAGGACGAGAGCTGTATGGCTACACCTTC. This encodes CAWGGRELYGYTF. The J gene is TRBJ1-2, the V gene TRBV30; D is ambiguous. Trimming left V 5 bases short and J 5 bases short, with 15 bases between. The CDR3 is made up of 13 amino acids. The germline V gene encodes CDR1 GTSNPN and CDR2 SVGIG (reference sequence).

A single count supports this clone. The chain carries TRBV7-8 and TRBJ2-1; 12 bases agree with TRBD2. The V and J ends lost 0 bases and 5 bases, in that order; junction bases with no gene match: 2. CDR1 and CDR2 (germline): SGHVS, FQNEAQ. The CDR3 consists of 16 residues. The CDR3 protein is CASSLALAGGHNEQFF. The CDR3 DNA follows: TGTGCCAGCAGCTTAGCCCTAGCGGGAGGGCACAATGAGCAGTTCTTC.

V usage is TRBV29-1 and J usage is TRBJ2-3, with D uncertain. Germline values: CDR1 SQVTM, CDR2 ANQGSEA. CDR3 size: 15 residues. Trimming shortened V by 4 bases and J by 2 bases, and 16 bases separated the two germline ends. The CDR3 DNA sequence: TGCAGCGTTGTATCGTTGGCCACAATCACAGATACGCAGTATTTT. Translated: CSVVSLATITDTQYF.

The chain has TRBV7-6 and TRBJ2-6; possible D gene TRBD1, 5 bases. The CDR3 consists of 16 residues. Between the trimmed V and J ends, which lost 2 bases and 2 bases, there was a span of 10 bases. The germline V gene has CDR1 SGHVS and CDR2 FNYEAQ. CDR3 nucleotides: TGTGCCAGCAGCTTACGACGGACAACTGGGGCCAACGTCCTGACTTTC. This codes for CASSLRRTTGANVLTF.

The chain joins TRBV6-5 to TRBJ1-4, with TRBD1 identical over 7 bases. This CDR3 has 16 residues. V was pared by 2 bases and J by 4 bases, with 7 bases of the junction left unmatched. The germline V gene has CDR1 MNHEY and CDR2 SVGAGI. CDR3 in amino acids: CASSYPRDSFNEKLFF. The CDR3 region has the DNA TGTGCCAGCAGTTACCCGAGGGACAGCTTTAATGAAAAACTGTTTTTT.

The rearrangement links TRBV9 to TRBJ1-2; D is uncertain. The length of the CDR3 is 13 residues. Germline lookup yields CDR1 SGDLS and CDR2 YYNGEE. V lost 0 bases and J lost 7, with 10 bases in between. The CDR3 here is CASSVVALGGYTF. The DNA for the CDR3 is TGTGCCAGCAGCGTAGTAGCTTTGGGTGGCTACACCTTC.

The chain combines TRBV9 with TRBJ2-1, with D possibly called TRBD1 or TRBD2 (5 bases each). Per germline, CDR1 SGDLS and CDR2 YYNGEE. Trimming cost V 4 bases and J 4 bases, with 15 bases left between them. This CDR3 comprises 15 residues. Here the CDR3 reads CASSLDRGDYNEQFF. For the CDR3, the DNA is TGTGCCAGCAGCCTGGACCGAGGGGATTACAATGAGCAGTTCTTC. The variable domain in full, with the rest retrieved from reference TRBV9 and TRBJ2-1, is DSGVTQTPKHLITATGQRVTLRCSPRSGDLSVYWYQQSLDQGLQFLIQYYNGEERAKGNILERFSAQQFPDLHSELNLSSLELGDSALYFCASSLDRGDYNEQFFGPGTRLTVL.

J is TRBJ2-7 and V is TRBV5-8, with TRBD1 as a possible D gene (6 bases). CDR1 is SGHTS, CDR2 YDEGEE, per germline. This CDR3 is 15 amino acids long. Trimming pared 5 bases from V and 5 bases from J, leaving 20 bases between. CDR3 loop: CASRLTDSSSDEQYF. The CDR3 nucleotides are TGTGCCAGCAGGCTCACGGACAGTTCATCGGACGAGCAGTACTTC.

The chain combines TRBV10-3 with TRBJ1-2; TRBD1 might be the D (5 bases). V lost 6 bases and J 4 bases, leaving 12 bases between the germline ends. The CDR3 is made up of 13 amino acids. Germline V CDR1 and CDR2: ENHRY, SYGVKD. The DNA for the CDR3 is TGTGCCATCAGCGGGGGTCAGAGCTATGGCTACACCTTC. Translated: CAISGGQSYGYTF.

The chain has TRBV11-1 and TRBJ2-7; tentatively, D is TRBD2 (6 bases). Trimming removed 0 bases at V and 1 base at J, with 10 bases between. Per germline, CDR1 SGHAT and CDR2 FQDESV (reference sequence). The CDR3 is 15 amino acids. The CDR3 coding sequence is TGTGCCAGCAGCTTAGCGAGCGGGTCGTCCTACGAGCAGTACTTC. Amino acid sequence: CASSLASGSSYEQYF.

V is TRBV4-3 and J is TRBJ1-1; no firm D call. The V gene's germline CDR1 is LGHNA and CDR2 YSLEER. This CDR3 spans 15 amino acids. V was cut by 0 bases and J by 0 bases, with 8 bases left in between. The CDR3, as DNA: TGCGCCAGCAGCCAAGAAAGTGGAATGAACACTGAAGCTTTCTTT. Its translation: CASSQESGMNTEAFF.

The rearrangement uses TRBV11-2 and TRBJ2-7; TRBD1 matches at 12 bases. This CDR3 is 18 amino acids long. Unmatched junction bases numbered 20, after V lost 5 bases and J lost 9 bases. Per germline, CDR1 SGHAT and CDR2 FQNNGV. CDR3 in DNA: TGTGCCAGCAGCCTTTTAGGGTATTCGGGGACAGGGGGCCGGGGGCAGTACTTC. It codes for CASSLLGYSGTGGRGQYF. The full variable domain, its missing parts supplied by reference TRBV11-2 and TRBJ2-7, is EAGVAQSPRYKIIEKRQSVAFWCNPISGHATLYWYQQILGQGPKLLIQFQNNGVVDDSQLPKDRFSAERLKGVDSTLKIQPAKLEDSAVYLCASSLLGYSGTGGRGQYFGPGTRLTVT.

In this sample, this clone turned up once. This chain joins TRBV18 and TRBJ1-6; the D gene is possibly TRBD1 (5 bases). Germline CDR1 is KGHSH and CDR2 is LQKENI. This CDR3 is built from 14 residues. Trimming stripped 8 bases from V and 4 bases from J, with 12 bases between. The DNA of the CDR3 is TGTGCCAGCAGGAGGGACGGTTATAATTCACCCCTCCACTTT. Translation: CASRRDGYNSPLHF.

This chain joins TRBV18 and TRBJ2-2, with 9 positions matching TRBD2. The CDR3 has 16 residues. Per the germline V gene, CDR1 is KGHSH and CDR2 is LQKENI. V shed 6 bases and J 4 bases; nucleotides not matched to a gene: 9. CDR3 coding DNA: TGTGCCAGCTCGAAGGACGGGACTAGCATCACCGGGGAGCTGTTTTTT. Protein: CASSKDGTSITGELFF.

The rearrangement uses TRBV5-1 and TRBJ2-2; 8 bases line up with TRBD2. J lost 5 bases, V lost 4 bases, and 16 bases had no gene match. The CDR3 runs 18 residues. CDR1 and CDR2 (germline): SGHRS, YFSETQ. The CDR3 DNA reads TGCGCCAGCAGCGAATTGGCCAGGACTAGCCCGAGGACCGGGGAGCTGTTTTTT. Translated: CASSELARTSPRTGELFF. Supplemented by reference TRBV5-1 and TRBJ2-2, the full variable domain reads KAGVTQTPRYLIKTRGQQVTLSCSPISGHRSVSWYQQTPGQGLQFLFEYFSETQRNKGNFPGRFSGRQFSNSRSEMNVSTLELGDSALYLCASSELARTSPRTGELFFGEGSRLTVL.

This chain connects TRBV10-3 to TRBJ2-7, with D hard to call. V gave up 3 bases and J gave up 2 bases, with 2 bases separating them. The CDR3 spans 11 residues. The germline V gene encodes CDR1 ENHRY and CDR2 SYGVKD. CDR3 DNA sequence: TGTGCCATCAGTGAAGCCTACGAGCAGTACTTC. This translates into CAISEAYEQYF.